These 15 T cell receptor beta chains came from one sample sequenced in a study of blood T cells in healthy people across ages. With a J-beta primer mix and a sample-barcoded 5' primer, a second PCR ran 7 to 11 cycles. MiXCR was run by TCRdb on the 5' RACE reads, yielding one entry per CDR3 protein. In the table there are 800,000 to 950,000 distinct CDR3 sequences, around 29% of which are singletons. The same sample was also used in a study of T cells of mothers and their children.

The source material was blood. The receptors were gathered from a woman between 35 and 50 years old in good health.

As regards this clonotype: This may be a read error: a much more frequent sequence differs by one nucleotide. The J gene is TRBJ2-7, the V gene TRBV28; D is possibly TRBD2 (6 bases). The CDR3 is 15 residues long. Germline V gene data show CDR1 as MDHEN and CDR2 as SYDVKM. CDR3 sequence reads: CANSFWAGGSYEQYF. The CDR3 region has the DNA TGTGCCAACAGTTTTTGGGCAGGAGGGTCCTACGAGCAGTACTTC.

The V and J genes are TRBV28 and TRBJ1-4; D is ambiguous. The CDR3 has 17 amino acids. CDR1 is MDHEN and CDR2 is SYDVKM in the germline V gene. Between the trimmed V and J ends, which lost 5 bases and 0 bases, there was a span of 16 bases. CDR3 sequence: CASSPYLRDSTNEKLFF. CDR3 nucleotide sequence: TGTGCCAGCAGTCCATACCTAAGAGACTCAACTAATGAAAAACTGTTTTTT.

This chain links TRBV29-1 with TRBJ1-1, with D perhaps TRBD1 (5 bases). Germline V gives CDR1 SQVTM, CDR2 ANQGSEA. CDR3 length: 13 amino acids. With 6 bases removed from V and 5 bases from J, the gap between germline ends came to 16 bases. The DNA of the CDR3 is TGCAGCGTCGCCGACGCGGGGGGGACTGAAGCTTTCTTT. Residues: CSVADAGGTEAFF.

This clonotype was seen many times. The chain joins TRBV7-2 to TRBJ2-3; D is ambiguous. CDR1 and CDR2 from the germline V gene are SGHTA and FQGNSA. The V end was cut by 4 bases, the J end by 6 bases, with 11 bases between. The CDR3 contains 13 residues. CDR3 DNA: TGTGCCAGCAGCTCCCGATTGGGGGATACGCAGTATTTT. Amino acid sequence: CASSSRLGDTQYF.

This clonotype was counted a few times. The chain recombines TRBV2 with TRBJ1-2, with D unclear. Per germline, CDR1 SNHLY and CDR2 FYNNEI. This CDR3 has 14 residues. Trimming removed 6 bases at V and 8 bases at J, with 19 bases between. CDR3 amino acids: CASSVMRTPGGYTF. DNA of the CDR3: TGTGCCAGCAGCGTAATGCGGACTCCGGGGGGCTACACCTTC. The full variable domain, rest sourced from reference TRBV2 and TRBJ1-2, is EPEVTQTPSHQVTQMGQEVILRCVPISNHLYFYWYRQILGQKVEFLVSFYNNEISEKSEIFDDQFSVERPDGSNFTLKIRSTKLEDSAMYFCASSVMRTPGGYTFGSGTRLTVV.

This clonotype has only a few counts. As DNA, the CDR3 is TGTGCCAGCAGTTACTCGCGCAGGGCCTATAATTCACCCCTCCACTTT. Translating it yields CASSYSRRAYNSPLHF. The chain combines TRBV6-5 with TRBJ1-6, with D perhaps TRBD1 (5 bases). Germline CDR1 and CDR2: MNHEY and SVGAGI. The CDR3 covers 16 residues. Trimming stripped 0 bases from V and 2 bases from J, with 8 bases between.

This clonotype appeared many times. CDR3 sequence: CASSWMRGSETQYF. The CDR3 DNA sequence: TGTGCCAGCAGCTGGATGAGGGGTAGTGAGACCCAGTACTTC. The chain is built from TRBV7-2 and TRBJ2-5; D possibly matches TRBD1 or TRBD2 (5 bases each). Per germline, CDR1 SGHTA and CDR2 FQGNSA. Trimming removed 4 bases at V and 5 bases at J, with 14 bases between. This CDR3 comprises 14 residues.

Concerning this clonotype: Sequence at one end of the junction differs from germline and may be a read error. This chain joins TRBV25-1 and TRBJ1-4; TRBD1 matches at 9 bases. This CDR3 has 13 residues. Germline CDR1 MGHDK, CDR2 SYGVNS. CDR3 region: CASGDRGIEKLFF. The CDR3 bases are TGTGCCAGCGGTGACAGGGGGATCGAAAAACTGTTTTTT.

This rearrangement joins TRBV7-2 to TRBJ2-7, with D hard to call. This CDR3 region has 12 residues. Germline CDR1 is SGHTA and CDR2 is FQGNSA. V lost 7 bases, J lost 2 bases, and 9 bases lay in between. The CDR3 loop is CASTRNTYEQYF. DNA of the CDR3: TGTGCCAGCACCCGTAATACCTACGAGCAGTACTTC. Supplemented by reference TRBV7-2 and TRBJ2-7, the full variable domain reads GAGVSQSPSNKVTEKGKDVELRCDPISGHTALYWYRQSLGQGLEFLIYFQGNSAPDKSGLPSDRFSAERTGGSVSTLTIQRTQQEDSAVYLCASTRNTYEQYFGPGTRLTVT.

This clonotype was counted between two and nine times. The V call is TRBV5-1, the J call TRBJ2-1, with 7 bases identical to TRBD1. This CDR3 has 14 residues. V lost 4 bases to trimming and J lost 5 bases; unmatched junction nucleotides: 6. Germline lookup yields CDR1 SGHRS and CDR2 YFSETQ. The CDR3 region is CASSRPGQHNEQFF. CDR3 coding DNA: TGCGCCAGCAGCCGCCCGGGACAGCACAATGAGCAGTTCTTC.

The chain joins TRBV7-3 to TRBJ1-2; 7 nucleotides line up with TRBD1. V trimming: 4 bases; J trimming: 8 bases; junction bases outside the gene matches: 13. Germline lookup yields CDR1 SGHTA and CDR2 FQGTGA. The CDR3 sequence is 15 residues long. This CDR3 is CASSSGQPGTGGYTF. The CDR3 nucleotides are TGTGCCAGCAGCTCGGGACAGCCCGGAACTGGGGGCTACACCTTC.

The chain's CDR3 is CATRAAGVGYGYTF. The CDR3 region has the DNA TGTGCCACCAGGGCGGCAGGGGTAGGCTATGGCTACACCTTC. V is TRBV24-1 and J is TRBJ1-2; TRBD1 might be the D (6 bases). The V and J ends lost 7 bases and 4 bases respectively, with 15 bases between them. This CDR3 region has 14 residues. Germline CDR1 is KGHDR and CDR2 is SFDVKD.

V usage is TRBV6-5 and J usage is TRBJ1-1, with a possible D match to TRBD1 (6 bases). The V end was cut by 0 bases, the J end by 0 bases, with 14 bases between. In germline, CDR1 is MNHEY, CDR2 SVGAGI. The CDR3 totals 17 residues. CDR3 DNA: TGTGCCAGCAGTTACTCCCCGGACAGAAGACTGAACACTGAAGCTTTCTTT. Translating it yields CASSYSPDRRLNTEAFF.

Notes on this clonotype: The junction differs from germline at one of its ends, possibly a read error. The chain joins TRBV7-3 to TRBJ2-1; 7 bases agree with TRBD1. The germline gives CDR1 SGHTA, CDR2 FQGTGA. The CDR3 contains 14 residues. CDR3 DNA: TGTGCCAGCAGCTTAGACAGGGCCTACAAGGAGCAGTTCTTC. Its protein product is CASSLDRAYKEQFF.

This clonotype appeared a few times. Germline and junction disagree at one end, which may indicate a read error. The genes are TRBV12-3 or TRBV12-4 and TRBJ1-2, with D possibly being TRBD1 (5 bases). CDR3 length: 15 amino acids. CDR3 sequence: CAGSLRGSINYGYTF. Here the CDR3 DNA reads TGTGCCGGCAGCCTCCGGGGGAGTATTAACTATGGCTACACCTTC.